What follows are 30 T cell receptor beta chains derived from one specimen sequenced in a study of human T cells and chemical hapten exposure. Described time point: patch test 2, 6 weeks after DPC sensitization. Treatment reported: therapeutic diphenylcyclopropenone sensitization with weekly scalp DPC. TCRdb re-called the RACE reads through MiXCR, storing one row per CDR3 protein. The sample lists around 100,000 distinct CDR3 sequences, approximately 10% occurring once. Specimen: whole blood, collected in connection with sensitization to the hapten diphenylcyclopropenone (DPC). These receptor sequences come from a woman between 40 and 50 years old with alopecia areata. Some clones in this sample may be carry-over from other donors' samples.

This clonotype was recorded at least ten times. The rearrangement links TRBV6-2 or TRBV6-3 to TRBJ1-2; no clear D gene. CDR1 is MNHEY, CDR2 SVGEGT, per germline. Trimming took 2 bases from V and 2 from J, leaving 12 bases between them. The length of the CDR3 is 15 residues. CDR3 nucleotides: TGTGCCAGCAGTTACAAGCAGGCCGGGAACTATGGCTACACCTTC. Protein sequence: CASSYKQAGNYGYTF.

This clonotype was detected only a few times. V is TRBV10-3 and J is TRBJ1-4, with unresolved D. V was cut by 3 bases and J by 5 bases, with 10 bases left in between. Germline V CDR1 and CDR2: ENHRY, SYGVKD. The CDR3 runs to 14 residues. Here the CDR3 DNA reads TGTGCCATCAGTGAAGGCAGAACGAATGAAAAACTGTTTTTT. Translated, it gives CAISEGRTNEKLFF.

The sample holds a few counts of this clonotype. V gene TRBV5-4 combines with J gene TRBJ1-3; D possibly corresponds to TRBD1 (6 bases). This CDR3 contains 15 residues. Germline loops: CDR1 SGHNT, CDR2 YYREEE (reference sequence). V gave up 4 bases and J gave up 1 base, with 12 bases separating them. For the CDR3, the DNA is TGTGCCAGCAGCATTCAGGGGTTGTCTGGAAACACCATATATTTT. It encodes CASSIQGLSGNTIYF. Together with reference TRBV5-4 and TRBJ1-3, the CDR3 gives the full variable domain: ETGVTQSPTHLIKTRGQQVTLRCSSQSGHNTVSWYQQALGQGPQFIFQYYREEENGRGNFPPRFSGLQFPNYSSELNVNALELDDSALYLCASSIQGLSGNTIYFGEGSWLTVV.

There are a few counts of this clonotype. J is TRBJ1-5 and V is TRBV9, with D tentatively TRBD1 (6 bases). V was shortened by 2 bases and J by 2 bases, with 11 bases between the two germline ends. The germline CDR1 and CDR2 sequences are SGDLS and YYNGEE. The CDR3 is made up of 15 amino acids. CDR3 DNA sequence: TGTGCCAGCAGCGTGGGGGCGATCGGCAATCAGCCCCAGCATTTT. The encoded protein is CASSVGAIGNQPQHF. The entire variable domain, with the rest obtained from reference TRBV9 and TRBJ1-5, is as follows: DSGVTQTPKHLITATGQRVTLRCSPRSGDLSVYWYQQSLDQGLQFLIQYYNGEERAKGNILERFSAQQFPDLHSELNLSSLELGDSALYFCASSVGAIGNQPQHFGDGTRLSIL.

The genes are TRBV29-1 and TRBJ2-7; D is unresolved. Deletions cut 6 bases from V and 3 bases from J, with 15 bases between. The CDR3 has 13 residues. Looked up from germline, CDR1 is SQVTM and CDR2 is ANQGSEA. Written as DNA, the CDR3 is TGCAGCGTCTCCAATGACTGGTACTACGAGCAGTACTTC. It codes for CSVSNDWYYEQYF.

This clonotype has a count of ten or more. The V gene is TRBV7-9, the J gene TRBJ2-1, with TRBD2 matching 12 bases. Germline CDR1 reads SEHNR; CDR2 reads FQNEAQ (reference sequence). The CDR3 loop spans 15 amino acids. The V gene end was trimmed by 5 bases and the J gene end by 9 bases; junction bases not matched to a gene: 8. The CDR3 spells CASSTRLAGGGEQFF. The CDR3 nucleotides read TGTGCCAGCAGCACCCGGCTAGCGGGGGGGGGTGAGCAGTTCTTC.

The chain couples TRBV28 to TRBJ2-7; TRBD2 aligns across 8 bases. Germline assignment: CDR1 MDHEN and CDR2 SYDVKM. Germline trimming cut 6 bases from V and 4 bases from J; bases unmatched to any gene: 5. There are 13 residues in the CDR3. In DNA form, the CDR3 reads TGTGCCAGCAGCAGGGGACTAGGGTACGAGCAGTACTTC. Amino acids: CASSRGLGYEQYF.

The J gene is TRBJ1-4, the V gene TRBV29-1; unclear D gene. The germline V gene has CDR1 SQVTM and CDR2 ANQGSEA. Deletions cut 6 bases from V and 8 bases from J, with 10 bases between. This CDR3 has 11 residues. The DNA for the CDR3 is TGCAGCGTGGGGTCTGGGGAAAAACTGTTTTTT. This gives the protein CSVGSGEKLFF.

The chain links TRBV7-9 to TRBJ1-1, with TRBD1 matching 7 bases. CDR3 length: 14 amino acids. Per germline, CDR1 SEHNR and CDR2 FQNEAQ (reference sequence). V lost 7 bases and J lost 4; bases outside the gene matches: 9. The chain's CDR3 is CASILQGPGTEAFF. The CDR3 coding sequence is TGTGCCAGCATACTACAGGGGCCCGGCACTGAAGCTTTCTTT.

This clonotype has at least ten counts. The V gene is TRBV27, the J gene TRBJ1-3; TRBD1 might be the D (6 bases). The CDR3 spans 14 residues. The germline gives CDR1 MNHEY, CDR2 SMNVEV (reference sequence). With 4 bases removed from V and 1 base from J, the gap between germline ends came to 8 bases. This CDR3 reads CASSYRASGNTIYF. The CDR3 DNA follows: TGTGCCAGCAGTTACAGGGCGTCTGGAAACACCATATATTTT.

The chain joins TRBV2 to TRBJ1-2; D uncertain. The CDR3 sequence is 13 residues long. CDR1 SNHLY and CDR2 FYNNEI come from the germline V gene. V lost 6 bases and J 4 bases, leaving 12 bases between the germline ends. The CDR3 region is CASRQERLYGYTF. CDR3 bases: TGTGCCAGCAGGCAGGAACGACTCTATGGCTACACCTTC.

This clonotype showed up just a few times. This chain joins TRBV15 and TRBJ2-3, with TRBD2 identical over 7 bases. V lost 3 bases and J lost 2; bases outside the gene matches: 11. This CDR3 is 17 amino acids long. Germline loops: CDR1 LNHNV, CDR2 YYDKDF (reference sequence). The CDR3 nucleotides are TGTGCCACCAGCAGGTTGGAGGCTAGCGGTCCCACAGATACGCAGTATTTT. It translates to CATSRLEASGPTDTQYF.

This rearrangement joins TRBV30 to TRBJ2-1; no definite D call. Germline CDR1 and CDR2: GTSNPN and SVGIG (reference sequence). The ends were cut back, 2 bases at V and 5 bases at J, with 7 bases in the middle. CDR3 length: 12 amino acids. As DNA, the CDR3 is TGTGCCTGGAGTACCGGACACAATGAGCAGTTCTTC. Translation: CAWSTGHNEQFF.

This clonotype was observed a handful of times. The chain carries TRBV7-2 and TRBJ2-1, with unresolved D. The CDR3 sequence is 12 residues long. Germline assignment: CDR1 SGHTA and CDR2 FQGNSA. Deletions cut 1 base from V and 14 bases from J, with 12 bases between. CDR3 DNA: TGTGCCAGCAGCTTAGGGAAAGGGTTCAAGTTCTTC. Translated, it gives CASSLGKGFKFF.

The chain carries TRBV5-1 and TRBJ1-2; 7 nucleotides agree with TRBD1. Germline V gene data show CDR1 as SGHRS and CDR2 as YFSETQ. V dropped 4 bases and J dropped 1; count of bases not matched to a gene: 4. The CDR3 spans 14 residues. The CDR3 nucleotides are TGCGCCAGCAGCGAGACAGGGAGTAACTATGGCTACACCTTC. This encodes CASSETGSNYGYTF.

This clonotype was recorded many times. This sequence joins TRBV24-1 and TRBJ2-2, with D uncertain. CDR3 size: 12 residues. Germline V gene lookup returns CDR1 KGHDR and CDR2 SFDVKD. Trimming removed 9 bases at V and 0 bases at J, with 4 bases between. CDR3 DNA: TGTGCCACCGCGACGAACACCGGGGAGCTGTTTTTT. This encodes CATATNTGELFF.

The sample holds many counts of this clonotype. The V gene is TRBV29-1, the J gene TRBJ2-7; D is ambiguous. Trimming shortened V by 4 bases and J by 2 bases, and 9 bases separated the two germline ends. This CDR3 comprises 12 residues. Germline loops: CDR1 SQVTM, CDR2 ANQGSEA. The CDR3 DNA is TGCAGCGTTGTGGCGGATACCTACGAGCAGTACTTC. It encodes CSVVADTYEQYF.

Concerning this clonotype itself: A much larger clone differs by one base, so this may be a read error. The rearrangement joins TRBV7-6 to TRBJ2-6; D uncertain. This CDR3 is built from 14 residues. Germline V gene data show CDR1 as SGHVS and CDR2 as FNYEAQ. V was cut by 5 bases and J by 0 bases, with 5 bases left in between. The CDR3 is CASSRRSGANVLTF. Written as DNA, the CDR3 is TGTGCCAGCAGCCGCCGCTCTGGGGCCAACGTCCTGACTTTC. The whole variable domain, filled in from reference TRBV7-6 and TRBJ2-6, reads GAGVSQSPRYKVTKRGQDVALRCDPISGHVSLYWYRQALGQGPEFLTYFNYEAQQDKSGLPNDRFSAERPEGSISTLTIQRTEQRDSAMYRCASSRRSGANVLTFGAGSRLTVL.

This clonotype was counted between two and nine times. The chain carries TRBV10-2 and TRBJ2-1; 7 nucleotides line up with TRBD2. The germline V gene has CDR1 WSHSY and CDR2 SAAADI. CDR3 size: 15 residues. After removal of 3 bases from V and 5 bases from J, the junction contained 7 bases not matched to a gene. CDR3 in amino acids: CASSDRASGDNEQFF. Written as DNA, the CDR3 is TGCGCCAGCAGTGATAGGGCTAGCGGCGACAATGAGCAGTTCTTC.

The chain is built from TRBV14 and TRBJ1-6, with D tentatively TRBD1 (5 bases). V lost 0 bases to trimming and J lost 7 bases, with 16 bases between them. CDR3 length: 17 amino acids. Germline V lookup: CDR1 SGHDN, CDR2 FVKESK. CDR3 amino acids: CASSQDGGNRANSPLHF. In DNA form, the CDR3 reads TGTGCCAGCAGCCAAGACGGGGGAAATCGTGCGAATTCACCCCTCCACTTT.

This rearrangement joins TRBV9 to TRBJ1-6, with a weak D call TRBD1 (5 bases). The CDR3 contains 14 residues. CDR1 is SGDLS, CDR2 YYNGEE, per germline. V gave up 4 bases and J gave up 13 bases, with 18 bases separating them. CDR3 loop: CASSTPVGPHPLHF. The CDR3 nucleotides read TGTGCCAGCAGCACCCCAGTGGGGCCTCACCCCCTCCACTTT.

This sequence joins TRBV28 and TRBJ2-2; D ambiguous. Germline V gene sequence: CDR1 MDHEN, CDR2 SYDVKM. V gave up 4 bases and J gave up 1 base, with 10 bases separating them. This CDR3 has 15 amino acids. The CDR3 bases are TGTGCCAGCAGTTCGAACTGGCGGAACACCGGGGAGCTGTTTTTT. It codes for CASSSNWRNTGELFF.

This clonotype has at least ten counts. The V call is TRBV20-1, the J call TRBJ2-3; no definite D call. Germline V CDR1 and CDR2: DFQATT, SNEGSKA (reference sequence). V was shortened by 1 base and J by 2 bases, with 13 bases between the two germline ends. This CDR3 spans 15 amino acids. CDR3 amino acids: CSARAELLTTDTQYF. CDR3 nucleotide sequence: TGCAGTGCTAGAGCGGAACTCCTTACCACAGATACGCAGTATTTT.

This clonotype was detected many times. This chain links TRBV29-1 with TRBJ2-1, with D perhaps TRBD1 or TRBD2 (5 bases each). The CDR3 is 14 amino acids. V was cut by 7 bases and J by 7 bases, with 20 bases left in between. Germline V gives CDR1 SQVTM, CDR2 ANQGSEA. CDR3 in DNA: TGCAGCGGAAGCGGCAGGGTCCCCCTAAATGAGCAGTTCTTC. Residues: CSGSGRVPLNEQFF.

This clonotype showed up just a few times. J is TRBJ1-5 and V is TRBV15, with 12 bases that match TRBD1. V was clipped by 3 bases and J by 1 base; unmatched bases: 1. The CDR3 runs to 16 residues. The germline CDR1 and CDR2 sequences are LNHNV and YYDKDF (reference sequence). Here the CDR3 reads CATSSGTGGSNQPQHF. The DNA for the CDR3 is TGTGCCACCAGCAGTGGGACAGGGGGCAGCAATCAGCCCCAGCATTTT.

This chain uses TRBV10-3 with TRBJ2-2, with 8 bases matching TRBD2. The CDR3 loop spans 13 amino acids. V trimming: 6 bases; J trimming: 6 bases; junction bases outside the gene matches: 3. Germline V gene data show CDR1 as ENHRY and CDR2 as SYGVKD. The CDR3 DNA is TGTGCCATCAGGAGGACTAGCCCCGGGGAGCTGTTTTTT. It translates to CAIRRTSPGELFF.

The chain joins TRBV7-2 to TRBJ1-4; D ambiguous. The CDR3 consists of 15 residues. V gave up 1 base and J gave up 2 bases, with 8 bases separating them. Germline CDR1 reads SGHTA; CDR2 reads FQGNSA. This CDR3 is CASSLGGVTNEKLFF. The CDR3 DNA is TGTGCCAGCAGCTTAGGGGGAGTGACTAATGAAAAACTGTTTTTT.

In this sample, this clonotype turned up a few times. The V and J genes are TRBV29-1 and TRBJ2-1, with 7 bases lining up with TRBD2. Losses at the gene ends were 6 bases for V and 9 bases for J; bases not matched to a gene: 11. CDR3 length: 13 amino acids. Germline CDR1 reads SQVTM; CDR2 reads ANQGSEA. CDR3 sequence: CSVAANRGVEQFF. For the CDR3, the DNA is TGCAGCGTCGCGGCAAACCGGGGGGTTGAGCAGTTCTTC.

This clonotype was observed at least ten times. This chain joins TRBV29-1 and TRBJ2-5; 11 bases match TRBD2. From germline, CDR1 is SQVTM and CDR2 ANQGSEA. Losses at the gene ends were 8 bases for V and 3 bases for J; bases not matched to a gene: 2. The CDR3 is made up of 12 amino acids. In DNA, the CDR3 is TGCAGCCAGGGACTAGCGGAAGAGACCCAGTACTTC. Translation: CSQGLAEETQYF.

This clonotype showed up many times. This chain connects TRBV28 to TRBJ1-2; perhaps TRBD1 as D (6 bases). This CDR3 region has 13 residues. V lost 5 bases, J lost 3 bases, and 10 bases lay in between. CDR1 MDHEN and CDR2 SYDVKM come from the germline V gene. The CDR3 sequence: CASSPGGDYGYTF. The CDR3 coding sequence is TGTGCCAGCAGTCCTGGGGGCGACTATGGCTACACCTTC.